These T cell receptor beta chains were read from a single sample in a study of T cell repertoires and HLA-DP antigens. The repertoire was sequenced with immunoSEQ multiplex PCR; TCRdb's copy has only in-frame clones and lacks some. The sample holds approximately 89,000 clones, roughly 86% seen once. These TCRs are of unknown antigen specificity. Input material: CD4+ T cells from PBMCs. Every receptor here comes from a man aged 45-65 years in good health and CMV-seronegative. Each CDR3 is given with its conserved first and last residue. A D gene is named only where the DNA matches it firmly. The size entry is marked missing in some rows and otherwise reads once, few, many or a size class.

D gene	clone size	V gene	J gene	CDR3 DNA	CDR3 protein
TRBD1	NA	TRBV6-5	TRBJ2-3	TGTGCCAGCAGGGGACAGGCGTTCACAGATACGCAGTATTTT	CASRGQAFTDTQYF
TRBD2	NA	TRBV19	TRBJ2-1	TGTGCCAGTAGTGGACTAGCGGGAGGGTATGAGCAGTTCTTC	CASSGLAGGYEQFF
TRBD2	NA	TRBV7-2	TRBJ2-1	TGTGCCAGCAGCTTAGATAGCGGGGGGGGATGGCAGTTCTTC	CASSLDSGGGWQFF
NA	NA	TRBV9	TRBJ1-2	TGTGCCAGCAGCGTAAGCCCGGATGCGGAGAGGAGTGGCTACACCTTC	CASSVSPDAERSGYTF
TRBD1	NA	TRBV11-2	TRBJ1-1	TGTGCCAGCAGCCGGACAGGGAACACTGAAGCTTTCTTT	CASSRTGNTEAFF
NA	NA	TRBV6-6	TRBJ2-3	TGTGCCAGCAGTTACTGGCAGTACACAGATACGCAGTATTTT	CASSYWQYTDTQYF
NA	few	TRBV7-2	TRBJ2-3	TGTGCCAGCAGCTTAAAGTCACTAGTCACAGATACGCAGTATTTT	CASSLKSLVTDTQYF
TRBD1	NA	TRBV5-1	TRBJ2-7	TGCGCCAGCAGCTTCCGGGACAGGGCGGGGGAGCAGTACTTC	CASSFRDRAGEQYF
NA	NA	TRBV27	TRBJ1-1	TGTGCCAGCAGGTATGGTTGGGAGGCCACTGAAGCTTTCTTT	CASRYGWEATEAFF
TRBD2	NA	TRBV6-5	TRBJ2-7	TGTGCCAGCAGAACCCCTAGCGGGGGGTCCTACGAGCAGTACTTC	CASRTPSGGSYEQYF
NA	few	TRBV5-6	TRBJ1-1	TGTGCCAGCAGCCGTGGGGCTTATGAAGCTTTCTTT	CASSRGAYEAFF
NA	few	TRBV25-1	TRBJ2-7	TGTGCCAGCAGTGACGGGCGTTACGAGCAGTACTTC	CASSDGRYEQYF
TRBD1	NA	TRBV7-9	TRBJ2-2	TGTGCCAGCAGCCTTAGACAGGGGGCCGCCGGGGAGCTGTTTTTT	CASSLRQGAAGELFF
NA	NA	TRBV14	TRBJ1-6	TGTGCCAGCAGCCAGAAGTGGAATTCACCCCTCCACTTT	CASSQKWNSPLHF
TRBD1	NA	TRBV18	TRBJ1-5	TGTGCCAGCTCACCACCGGGGACAGGCAATCAGCCCCAGCATTTT	CASSPPGTGNQPQHF
NA	NA	TRBV5-1	TRBJ1-1	TGCGCCAGCAGCTTGCGCACGAGTAACACTGAAGCTTTCTTT	CASSLRTSNTEAFF
TRBD1	NA	TRBV19	TRBJ1-2	TGTGCCAGTAGTAGCTCGACAGGGGGAGACTATGGCTACACCTTC	CASSSSTGGDYGYTF
TRBD1	NA	TRBV5-1	TRBJ1-4	TGCGCCAGCAGCCCAGGGACAGCAACTAATGAAAAACTGTTTTTT	CASSPGTATNEKLFF
TRBD2	NA	TRBV7-2	TRBJ2-2	TGTGCCAGCAGCTTACCCACCGGGACTAGAAACACCGGGGAGCTGTTTTTT	CASSLPTGTRNTGELFF
NA	NA	TRBV7-2	TRBJ1-5	TGTGCCAGCAGCCAAACCCGGGACAAAAATCAGCCCCAGCATTTT	CASSQTRDKNQPQHF
NA	NA	TRBV6-6	TRBJ2-7	TGTGCCAGCACCCAGGGAGGCTACGAGCAGTACTTC	CASTQGGYEQYF
NA	NA	TRBV19	TRBJ1-1	TGTGCCAGTAGTATAAGGGTGAACACTGAAGCTTTCTTT	CASSIRVNTEAFF
NA	NA	TRBV30	TRBJ2-1	TGTGCCTGGAGTGTAGTAGCGGCGCAGTTCTTC	CAWSVVAAQFF